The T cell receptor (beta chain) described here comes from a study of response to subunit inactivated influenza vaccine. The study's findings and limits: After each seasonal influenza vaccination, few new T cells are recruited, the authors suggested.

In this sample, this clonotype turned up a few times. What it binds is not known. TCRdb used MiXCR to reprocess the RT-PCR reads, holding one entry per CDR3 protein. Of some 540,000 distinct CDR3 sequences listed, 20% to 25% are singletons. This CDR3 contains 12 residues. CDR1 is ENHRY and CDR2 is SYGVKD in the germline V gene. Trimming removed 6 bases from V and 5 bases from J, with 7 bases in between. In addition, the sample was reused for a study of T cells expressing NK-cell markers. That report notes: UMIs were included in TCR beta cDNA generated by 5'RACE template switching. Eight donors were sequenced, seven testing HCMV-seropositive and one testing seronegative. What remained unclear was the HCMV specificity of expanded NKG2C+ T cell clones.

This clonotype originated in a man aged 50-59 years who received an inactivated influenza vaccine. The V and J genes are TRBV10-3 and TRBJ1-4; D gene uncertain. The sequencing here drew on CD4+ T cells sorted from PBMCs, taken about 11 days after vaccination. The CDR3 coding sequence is TGTGCCATCAGCGGAGCGAATGAAAAACTGTTTTTT. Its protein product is CAISGANEKLFF.